This T cell receptor (beta chain) was sequenced in a study of blood T cell repertoires in COVID-19 (dated by TCRdb to about 2020). For context, the study as a whole: Samples from collaborators originated in the United States, Italy and Spain and spanned both the acute and convalescent phases of COVID-19. The prospective study material was composed of cDNA or gDNA derived from T cells, B-cell-depleted T cells, or PBMCs. Subjects who had been exposed to COVID-19, were actively infected with it, or had recovered from it provided the deeply sampled blood TCRbeta repertoires that made up the dataset. The repertoires were released in a freely available public database meant as a resource for research on the immune response to SARS-CoV-2. The samples were drawn from the first 160 participants of the ongoing ImmuneRACE study and from 1,254 subjects provided by 6 global collaborators. A de-identified subject ID, COVID-19 status, age in years and sex were almost always included in the sample metadata. Where available, HLA class I and class II types were taken from metadata supplied by the sample provider and were not determined by assay-based typing. Study-wide conclusions, independent of this receptor: Clinical and demographic metadata were provided uncurated, with the amount varying by source and participant.

Concerning this clone itself: Its target antigen remains unknown. Base qualities are not recorded, but no much larger clone differs from it by a single base.

In Seattle, one collaborating source enrolled patients while the infection was active and tracked those patients longitudinally over the course of disease. Each collaborating institution followed its own protocols to collect whole blood in K2EDTA tubes. For TCRbeta analysis, collaborator samples were shipped as frozen whole blood, as isolated PBMCs, or as DNA extracted from either sample type. For CDR1 and CDR2, the germline V gene lists SNHLY and FYNNEI. Including cysteine and phenylalanine, the CDR3 has 16 amino acids. Only CDR3 DNA is held: 48 bases, read in frame from base 1. V is pruned by 2 bases and J by 2 bases, leaving 6 bases of the junction without a gene match. The immunoSEQ Assay, a bias-controlled multiplex PCR, was used to amplify TCRbeta CDR3 regions from genomic DNA. For the original study's pipeline: Within the assay, amplification of reference gene primers was used to estimate how many nucleated cells each sample contained. To quantify the absolute abundance of each unique TCRbeta CDR3 rearrangement, sequence reads were collapsed and filtered. For each sample, productive Simpson clonality was calculated by taking the square root of Simpson's diversity index across productive rearrangements. TCRdb retrieved this table from immuneACCESS and kept in-frame rearrangements only. Not all clones are present; in checked studies, unresolved V genes account for under half, and no reason is known for the remainder. V, J and clone size are those of that table, while D and trimming were read from the DNA. This sample comprises about 220,000 clones, approximately 85% of them detected only once. Approximately 2.4% of the sample belongs to the ten largest clones.

Sequenced sample: peripheral blood. The source is a woman aged 70-85 years with COVID-19, enrolled during active disease. This receptor chain uses TRBV2 and TRBJ2-7; TRBD2 matches 10 bases in the middle. At the DNA level, the sequence is TGTGCCAGCAGTGAAAGGTTTAGCGGGGGGCCCTACGAGCAGTACTTC. This codes for CASSERFSGGPYEQYF.